This TCR beta chain derives from a study of shared clonotypes between healthy human individuals. Comment on this clone: Its antigen is unknown.

Study-level findings and limits: The naive CD4 repertoires of a handful of donors were compared, and around 5% of clonotypes were shared.

This CDR3 is 18 amino acids long. The germline V gene encodes CDR1 LNHDA and CDR2 SQIVND (reference sequence). Trimming left V 6 bases short and J 11 bases short, with 32 bases between. Terminally differentiated effector memory CD45RA+ cells were excluded by CCR7 positive selection of CD45RO-negative cells. Here immunoSEQ multiplex PCR was the method, and the copy in TCRdb shows in-frame clones only, minus some. Of about 700,000 clones listed, about 90% are singletons. The sequenced sample was naive CD8+ T cells sorted from blood. J is TRBJ2-1 and V is TRBV19; D possibly corresponds to TRBD2 (6 bases). This clonotype was obtained from a man aged 25 to 40 in good health. The CDR3 nucleotides read TGTGCCAGTAGGCCCCCCCTGTCTAGCGAGATTGGTATCCCTAAGCAGTTCTTC. Its translation: CASRPPLSSEIGIPKQFF. Variable domain in full (rest from reference TRBV19 and TRBJ2-1): DGGITQSPKYLFRKEGQNVTLSCEQNLNHDAMYWYRQDPGQGLRLIYYSQIVNDFQKGDIAEGYSVSREKKESFPLTVTSAQKNPTAFYLCASRPPLSSEIGIPKQFFGPGTRLTVL.